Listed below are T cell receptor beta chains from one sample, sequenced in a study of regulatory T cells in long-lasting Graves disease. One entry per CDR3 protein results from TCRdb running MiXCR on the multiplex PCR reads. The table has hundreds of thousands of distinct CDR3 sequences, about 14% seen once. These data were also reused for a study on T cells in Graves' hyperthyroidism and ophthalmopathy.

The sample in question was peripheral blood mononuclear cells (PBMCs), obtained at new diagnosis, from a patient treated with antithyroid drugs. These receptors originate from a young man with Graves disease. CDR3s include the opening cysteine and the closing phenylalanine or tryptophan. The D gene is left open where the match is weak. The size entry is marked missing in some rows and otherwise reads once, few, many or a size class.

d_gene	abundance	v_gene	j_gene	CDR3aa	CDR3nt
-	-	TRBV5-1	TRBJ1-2	CASSPNAYGYTF	TGCGCCAGCAGCCCGAATGCCTATGGCTACACCTTC
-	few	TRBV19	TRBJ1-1	CASTVSSTEAFF	TGTGCCAGTACTGTGTCGAGCACTGAAGCTTTCTTT
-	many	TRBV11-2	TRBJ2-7	CASSLDGLLRYF	TGTGCCAGCAGCTTAGACGGACTACTTAGGTACTTC
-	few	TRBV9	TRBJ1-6	CASSASGEEWNSPLHF	TGTGCCAGCAGCGCTTCAGGGGAGGAATGGAATTCACCCCTCCACTTT
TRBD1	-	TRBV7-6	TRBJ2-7	CASSLVAGGHEQYF	TGTGCCAGCAGCTTAGTAGCAGGGGGCCACGAGCAGTACTTC
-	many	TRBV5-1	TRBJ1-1	CASSLGGMNTEAFF	TGTGCCAGCAGCTTAGGGGGGATGAACACTGAAGCTTTCTTT
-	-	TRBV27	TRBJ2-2	CASSSIQGLGATGELFF	TGTGCCAGCAGCTCGATTCAGGGGTTAGGTGCCACCGGGGAGCTGTTTTTT
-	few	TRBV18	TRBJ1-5	CASSPDGGNQPQHF	TGTGCCAGCAGCCCAGATGGGGGCAATCAGCCCCAGCATTTT
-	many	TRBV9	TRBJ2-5	CASSGPSRETQYF	TGTGCCAGCAGCGGGCCTTCCAGGGAGACCCAGTACTTC
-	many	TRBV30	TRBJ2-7	CALGGRSYEQYF	TGTGCCTTAGGAGGGAGGTCGTACGAGCAGTACTTC
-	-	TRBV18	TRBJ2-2	CASSPFEGVTGELFF	TGTGCCAGCTCCCCCTTTGAGGGGGTCACCGGGGAGCTGTTTTTT
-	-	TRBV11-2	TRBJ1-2	CASSLALLEGYTF	TGTGCCAGCAGCTTAGCCCTGCTGGAGGGCTACACCTTC
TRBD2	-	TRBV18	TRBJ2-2	CASSPGLARTNTGELFF	TGTGCCAGCTCACCAGGACTAGCGCGTACGAACACCGGGGAGCTGTTTTTT
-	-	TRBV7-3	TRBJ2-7	CASSPSAISYEQYF	TGTGCCAGCAGCCCCTCCGCAATATCCTACGAGCAGTACTTC
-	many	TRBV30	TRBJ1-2	CAWSPGIRGYTF	TGTGCCTGGAGTCCGGGGATTCGAGGCTACACCTTC
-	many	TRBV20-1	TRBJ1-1	CSARLGGGGTEAFF	TGCAGTGCTAGACTGGGGGGAGGGGGCACTGAAGCTTTCTTT
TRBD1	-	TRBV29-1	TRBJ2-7	CSVSGTGVNPYEQYF	TGCAGCGTCTCCGGGACAGGGGTGAATCCCTACGAGCAGTACTTC
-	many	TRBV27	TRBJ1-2	CASKPPGSVYGYTF	TGTGCCAGCAAACCTCCGGGGTCCGTCTATGGCTACACCTTC
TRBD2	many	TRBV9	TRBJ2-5	CASSTEAGVGETQYF	TGTGCCAGCAGCACGGAAGCGGGAGTAGGGGAGACCCAGTACTTC
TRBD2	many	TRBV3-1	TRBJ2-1	CASRLAGSNEQFF	TGTGCCAGCCGACTAGCGGGTTCAAATGAGCAGTTCTTC
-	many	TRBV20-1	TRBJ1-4	CSVGAGENEKLFF	TGCAGTGTCGGGGCAGGGGAAAATGAAAAACTGTTTTTT
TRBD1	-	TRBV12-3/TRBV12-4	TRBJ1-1	CASRDRTNTEAFF	TGTGCCAGCAGGGACAGGACGAACACTGAAGCTTTCTTT
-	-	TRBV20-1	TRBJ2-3	CSAPGKPSTDTQYF	TGCAGTGCTCCGGGTAAACCTAGCACAGATACGCAGTATTTT
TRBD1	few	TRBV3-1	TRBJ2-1	CASSQLITGDSYNEQFF	TGTGCCAGCAGCCAACTTATCACAGGGGACTCCTACAATGAGCAGTTCTTC
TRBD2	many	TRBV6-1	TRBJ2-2	CASSPLRGAGTSGTGELFF	TGTGCCAGCAGCCCCCTAAGAGGGGCCGGGACTAGCGGTACCGGGGAGCTGTTTTTT
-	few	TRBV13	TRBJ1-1	CASSPVNTRTEAFF	TGTGCCAGCAGCCCGGTAAACACCCGGACTGAAGCTTTCTTT
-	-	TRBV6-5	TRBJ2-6	CASSYSSANSGANVLTF	TGTGCCAGCAGTTACTCTTCAGCCAACTCTGGGGCCAACGTCCTGACTTTC
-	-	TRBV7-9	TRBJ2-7	CASSLASFTGSYEQYF	TGTGCCAGCAGCTTAGCAAGTTTTACGGGTTCCTACGAGCAGTACTTC
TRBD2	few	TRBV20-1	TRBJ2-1	CSASYSGATLAYNEQFF	TGCAGTGCTAGTTATAGCGGGGCGACCTTGGCCTACAATGAGCAGTTCTTC
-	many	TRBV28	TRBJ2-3	CASFGSDTQYF	TGTGCCAGCTTCGGTTCAGATACGCAGTATTTT
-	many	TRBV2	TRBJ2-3	CASSLDGTDTQYF	TGTGCCAGCAGTCTGGACGGTACGGATACGCAGTATTTT
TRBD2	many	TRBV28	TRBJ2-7	CASSPGASGAREQYF	TGTGCCAGCAGCCCTGGGGCTAGCGGGGCCCGCGAGCAGTACTTC
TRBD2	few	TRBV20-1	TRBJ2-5	CSARTSVAQETQYF	TGCAGTGCGCGGACTAGCGTCGCCCAAGAGACCCAGTACTTC
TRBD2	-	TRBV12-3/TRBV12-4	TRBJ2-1	CASRGGGAYNEQFF	TGTGCCAGCAGGGGGGGGGGAGCCTACAATGAGCAGTTCTTC
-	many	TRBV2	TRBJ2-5	CASSEEDRQETQYF	TGTGCCAGCAGTGAAGAAGACAGGCAAGAGACCCAGTACTTC
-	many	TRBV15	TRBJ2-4	CATSRRQDLAKNIQYF	TGTGCCACCAGCAGGAGACAGGACCTAGCCAAAAACATTCAGTACTTC
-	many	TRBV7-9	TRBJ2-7	CASTPGSYEQYF	TGTGCCAGCACCCCCGGCTCCTACGAGCAGTACTTC
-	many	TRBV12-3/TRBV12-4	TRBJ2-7	CASSLERAYEQYF	TGTGCCAGCAGTTTGGAAAGGGCATACGAGCAGTACTTC
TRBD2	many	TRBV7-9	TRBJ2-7	CASSLSGGYYEQYF	TGTGCCAGCAGCTTAAGCGGGGGTTACTACGAGCAGTACTTC
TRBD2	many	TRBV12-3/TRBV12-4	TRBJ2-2	CASSSRLAGGNTGELFF	TGTGCCAGCAGCTCTCGACTAGCGGGAGGGAACACCGGGGAGCTGTTTTTT
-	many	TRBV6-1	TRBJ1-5	CASQGWNQPQHF	TGTGCCAGTCAAGGGTGGAATCAGCCCCAGCATTTT
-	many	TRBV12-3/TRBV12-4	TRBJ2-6	CASSPLKSGANVLTF	TGTGCCAGCAGTCCCCTCAAGTCTGGGGCCAACGTCCTGACTTTC
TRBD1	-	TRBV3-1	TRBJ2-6	CASSQDLGQGGPSGANVLTF	TGTGCCAGCAGCCAAGATCTGGGACAGGGGGGACCGTCTGGGGCCAACGTCCTGACTTTC
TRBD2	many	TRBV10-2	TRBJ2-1	CASSESTGGSYNEQFF	TGCGCCAGCAGTGAGTCGACGGGGGGGTCCTACAATGAGCAGTTCTTC
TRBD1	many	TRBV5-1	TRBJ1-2	CASSSRTGPTPYGYTF	TGCGCCAGCAGCTCCCGGACAGGGCCCACACCTTATGGCTACACCTTC
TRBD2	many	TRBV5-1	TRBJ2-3	CASSEAGGLTDTQYF	TGCGCCAGCAGCGAAGCGGGAGGGTTAACAGATACGCAGTATTTT
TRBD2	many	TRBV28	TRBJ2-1	CASSLDRFGTSGRHSYNEQFF	TGTGCCAGCAGCCTCGACAGATTCGGGACTAGCGGGAGGCACTCCTACAATGAGCAGTTCTTC
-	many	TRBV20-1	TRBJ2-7	CSARDWGLRAYEQYF	TGCAGTGCTAGAGATTGGGGACTCAGAGCCTACGAGCAGTACTTC
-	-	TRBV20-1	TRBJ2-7	CSVPIPGLAAYEQYF	TGCAGTGTCCCCATTCCGGGGCTAGCTGCCTACGAGCAGTACTTC
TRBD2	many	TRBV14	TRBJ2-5	CASSHRGLAGSETQYF	TGTGCCAGCAGCCACCGGGGACTAGCGGGAAGTGAGACCCAGTACTTC
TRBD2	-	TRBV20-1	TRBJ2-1	CSAPAATSGVYNEQFF	TGCAGTGCGCCGGCCGCCACTAGCGGAGTCTACAATGAGCAGTTCTTC
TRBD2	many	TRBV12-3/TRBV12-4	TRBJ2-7	CASRASGGYEQYF	TGTGCCAGCAGGGCTAGCGGGGGCTACGAGCAGTACTTC
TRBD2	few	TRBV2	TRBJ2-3	CASSPRREVPDTQYF	TGTGCCAGCAGTCCCCGGCGGGAGGTTCCAGATACGCAGTATTTT
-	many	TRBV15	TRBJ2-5	CATSGIRQAQETQYF	TGTGCCACCAGCGGAATTAGACAGGCCCAAGAGACCCAGTACTTC
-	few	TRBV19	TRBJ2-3	CASSVGTVGTDTQYF	TGTGCCAGTAGTGTTGGGACGGTAGGCACAGATACGCAGTATTTT